A single sample gave rise to the 5 T cell receptor beta chains below, sequenced in a study of CD8 T cells in Susac syndrome. A quantity of roughly 0.5 to 1 ug RNA underwent reverse transcription using random hexamers. Each CDR3 protein is one row after TCRdb ran MiXCR on the immunoSEQ multiplex PCR reads. This table holds more than 95,000 distinct CDR3 sequences, about 95% found once. Specimen: CD8+ T cells from PBMCs. Every receptor here comes from a human donor with Susac syndrome.

J is TRBJ1-6 and V is TRBV4-2, with D hard to call. This CDR3 has 16 residues. CDR1 and CDR2 (germline): LGHNA, YNFKEQ. The V gene lost 0 bases and the J gene lost 7 bases, with 13 bases spanning the gap. The CDR3 loop is CASSQDYSEGNSPLHF. The CDR3 DNA reads TGTGCCAGCAGCCAAGATTATTCGGAAGGGAATTCACCCCTCCACTTT.

This chain connects TRBV30 to TRBJ2-7, with D perhaps being TRBD1 or TRBD2 (5 bases each). The CDR3 totals 13 residues. Per germline, CDR1 GTSNPN and CDR2 SVGIG (reference sequence). The CDR3 nucleotides read TGTGTTGTGGCGGTGGGACCTAAGGGGGAGCAGTACTTC. It codes for CVVAVGPKGEQYF.

The V gene is TRBV20-1, the J gene TRBJ2-2; D is unclear. The germline V gene encodes CDR1 DFQATT and CDR2 SNEGSKA (reference sequence). The CDR3 totals 14 residues. The V end was cut by 3 bases, the J end by 8 bases, with 16 bases between. The CDR3 DNA sequence: TGCAGTGCTAGGTTTCTAGGTGTACAGGGGGAGCTGTTTTTT. It codes for CSARFLGVQGELFF.

This sequence joins TRBV6-1 and TRBJ2-1, with 12 bases identical to TRBD2. There are 15 residues in the CDR3. V dropped 7 bases and J dropped 10; count of bases not matched to a gene: 11. The germline V gene encodes CDR1 MNHNS and CDR2 SASEGT. The CDR3 loop is CASTVTSGGSNEQFF. The CDR3 bases are TGTGCCAGCACCGTCACTAGCGGGGGGTCGAACGAGCAGTTCTTC.

The chain combines TRBV5-5 with TRBJ1-2; no definite D call. Germline V lookup: CDR1 SGHKS, CDR2 YYEKEE (reference sequence). V lost 6 bases and J 1 base, leaving 16 bases between the germline ends. The CDR3 has 15 amino acids. The chain's CDR3 is CASILQVGFNYGYTF. The DNA for the CDR3 is TGTGCCAGCATTCTTCAGGTTGGGTTTAACTATGGCTACACCTTC.